Each of the 9 T cell receptor beta chains below was sequenced from the same sample in a study of CD8+CD57+ T cells in acquired aplastic anemia. Before being chosen for sequencing, patients had shown CD8+CD57+ cell expansion by flow cytometry. Researchers used genomic DNA as the template to profile TCR beta VDJ and CDR3. A single record per CDR3 protein comes from TCRdb applying MiXCR to the reads. The data hold hundreds of thousands of distinct CDR3 sequences, with about three fifths observed a single time. Sample: sorted CD4+, CD8+, or CD8+CD57+ T cells (not recorded which) from PBMCs. The receptors come from a human donor with aplastic anemia.

The chain has TRBV7-2 and TRBJ2-7, with D possibly matching TRBD2 (7 bases). Germline CDR1 reads SGHTA; CDR2 reads FQGNSA. CDR3 length: 15 residues. The V end was cut by 5 bases, the J end by 3 bases, with 17 bases between. CDR3 in DNA: TGTGCCAGCAGCGCCGGGGGAGGGGGACTCTACGAGCAGTACTTC. This encodes CASSAGGGGLYEQYF.

The chain recombines TRBV25-1 with TRBJ2-7, with D perhaps matching TRBD1 or TRBD2 (5 bases each). CDR3 length: 14 amino acids. V was shortened by 2 bases and J by 6 bases, with 14 bases between the two germline ends. Germline V gives CDR1 MGHDK, CDR2 SYGVNS. CDR3 residues: CASSERGGGSEQYF. CDR3 nucleotides: TGTGCCAGCAGTGAACGGGGCGGTGGATCCGAGCAGTACTTC.

The gene calls are TRBV20-1 and TRBJ1-5; 7 bases fit TRBD1. Germline trimming cut 6 bases from V and 2 bases from J; bases unmatched to any gene: 7. Germline V gene data show CDR1 as DFQATT and CDR2 as SNEGSKA (reference sequence). The CDR3 spans 14 residues. The CDR3 DNA reads as TGCAGTGCGCAACAGGGGACCCGCAATCAGCCCCAGCATTTT. Its protein product is CSAQQGTRNQPQHF.

This clonotype was observed a few times. The chain links TRBV7-9 to TRBJ2-7, with D unclear. Trimming took 1 base from V and 0 from J, leaving 10 bases between them. The CDR3 covers 15 residues. Germline V gene data show CDR1 as SEHNR and CDR2 as FQNEAQ (reference sequence). CDR3 DNA sequence: TGTGCCAGCAGCTTAGGCCCACAGAGCTCCTACGAGCAGTACTTC. Translation gives CASSLGPQSSYEQYF.

In its sample, this clonotype was seen once. The chain uses TRBV19 and TRBJ1-5; TRBD1 aligns across 8 bases. This CDR3 spans 14 amino acids. In germline, CDR1 is LNHDA, CDR2 SQIVND (reference sequence). The J segment lost 3 bases and the V segment lost 10 bases, leaving 8 bases of the junction unmatched. CDR3 protein: CATSRTGINQPQHF. DNA for the CDR3: TGTGCCACCAGCCGGACAGGGATCAATCAGCCCCAGCATTTT. The variable domain in full, completed from reference TRBV19 and TRBJ1-5, reads DGGITQSPKYLFRKEGQNVTLSCEQNLNHDAMYWYRQDPGQGLRLIYYSQIVNDFQKGDIAEGYSVSREKKESFPLTVTSAQKNPTAFYLCATSRTGINQPQHFGDGTRLSIL.

This chain links TRBV6-5 with TRBJ1-1; TRBD1 might be the D (6 bases). Trimming removed 10 bases at V and 2 bases at J, with 20 bases between. Germline V CDR1 and CDR2: MNHEY, SVGAGI. The CDR3 is 15 residues long. CDR3 nucleotide sequence: TGTGCCACCAGGAGGGGGGCAGGGTCCAACACTGAAGCTTTCTTT. It encodes CATRRGAGSNTEAFF.

The chain couples TRBV9 to TRBJ2-1; 10 bases fit TRBD2. Trimming took 3 bases from V and 7 from J; bases not matched to a gene: 7. The CDR3 is 15 residues long. Germline V gene data show CDR1 as SGDLS and CDR2 as YYNGEE. The CDR3 loop reads CASSAEAGGLNEQFF. In DNA, the CDR3 is TGTGCCAGCAGCGCCGAAGCGGGGGGGCTAAATGAGCAGTTCTTC.

V usage is TRBV19 and J usage is TRBJ1-1; 7 nucleotides match TRBD1. After removal of 4 bases from V and 4 bases from J, the junction contained 6 bases not matched to a gene. The CDR3 is made up of 14 amino acids. CDR1 and CDR2 (germline): LNHDA, SQIVND (reference sequence). CDR3 DNA: TGTGCCAGTAGTACCCGACAGGGCAGCACTGAAGCTTTCTTT. Amino acids: CASSTRQGSTEAFF. Full variable domain (outside the CDR3, taken from reference TRBV19 and TRBJ1-1): DGGITQSPKYLFRKEGQNVTLSCEQNLNHDAMYWYRQDPGQGLRLIYYSQIVNDFQKGDIAEGYSVSREKKESFPLTVTSAQKNPTAFYLCASSTRQGSTEAFFGQGTRLTVV.

The genes are TRBV7-3 and TRBJ1-4, with D hard to call. V was pared by 5 bases and J by 7 bases, with 14 bases between. CDR1 is SGHTA and CDR2 is FQGTGA in the germline V gene. There are 14 residues in the CDR3. CDR3 sequence: CASSASKGGEKLFF. DNA of the CDR3: TGTGCCAGCAGCGCATCTAAGGGCGGTGAAAAACTGTTTTTT.